The 30 T cell receptor beta chains below all came from one sample that was sequenced in a study of cytomegalovirus exposure and HLA in healthy donors. Sequencing used immunoSEQ multiplex PCR; TCRdb keeps in-frame clones, though not all of them. The repertoire holds some 120,000 clones, with roughly 90% as singletons. Sequencing was performed on PBMCs. The receptors were gathered from a man younger than 45 in good health and CMV-seronegative.

The J gene is TRBJ1-1, the V gene TRBV18; D unresolved. The CDR3 spans 12 residues. V was trimmed by 6 bases and J by 1 base, leaving 6 bases between them. Germline V gene data show CDR1 as KGHSH and CDR2 as LQKENI. DNA of the CDR3: TGTGCCAGCTCCTCGGGGAACACTGAAGCTTTCTTT. This gives the protein CASSSGNTEAFF.

The chain links TRBV7-9 to TRBJ2-7; TRBD2 aligns across 9 bases. Germline CDR1 is SEHNR and CDR2 is FQNEAQ (reference sequence). This CDR3 spans 14 amino acids. Trimming took 7 bases from V and 5 from J; bases not matched to a gene: 9. The CDR3 here is CASIFSGRANEQYF. The CDR3 region has the DNA TGTGCCAGCATCTTTAGCGGGAGAGCTAACGAGCAGTACTTC.

The chain recombines TRBV10-2 with TRBJ1-2; D might be TRBD1 (6 bases). The germline V and J ends were trimmed by 9 bases and 3 bases, with 11 bases remaining between them. The CDR3 is 12 amino acids. Germline CDR1 WSHSY, CDR2 SAAADI. CDR3 nucleotide sequence: TGCGCCAGTCAGGGGAATGACTATGGCTACACCTTC. Translating gives CASQGNDYGYTF.

The chain has TRBV9 and TRBJ2-1; weak D call: TRBD1 (5 bases). The CDR3 loop spans 18 amino acids. V was shortened by 1 base and J by 3 bases, with 20 bases between the two germline ends. Germline loops: CDR1 SGDLS, CDR2 YYNGEE. CDR3 sequence (DNA): TGTGCCAGCAGCGTAAAAGGGGTTGGGGTTTGGGACTACAATGAGCAGTTCTTC. This translates into CASSVKGVGVWDYNEQFF.

This clone was seen only once. This sequence joins TRBV19 and TRBJ1-2, with a tentative D call TRBD1 (6 bases). The V end was cut by 2 bases, the J end by 11 bases, with 12 bases between. The CDR3 has 12 residues. CDR1 is LNHDA, CDR2 SQIVND, per germline (reference sequence). In DNA form, the CDR3 reads TGTGCCAGTAGTATACTTGGGCAGGGGTACACCTTC. Translation: CASSILGQGYTF.

The sample holds a few counts of this clone. This chain connects TRBV6-1 to TRBJ1-2; D remains ambiguous. From germline, CDR1 is MNHNS and CDR2 SASEGT. Trimming stripped 7 bases from V and 6 bases from J, with 6 bases between. CDR3 length equals 10 residues. This chain's CDR3 is CASKANGYTF. In DNA form, the CDR3 reads TGTGCCAGCAAAGCTAATGGCTACACCTTC.

This chain uses TRBV6-1 with TRBJ1-1; 7 nucleotides match TRBD1. Losses at the gene ends were 2 bases for V and 3 bases for J; bases not matched to a gene: 3. The CDR3 loop spans 14 amino acids. Germline lookup yields CDR1 MNHNS and CDR2 SASEGT. CDR3 DNA sequence: TGTGCCAGCAGTGAAAGGGGGCGGGACACTGAAGCTTTCTTT. Protein sequence: CASSERGRDTEAFF.

The gene calls are TRBV19 and TRBJ2-3; 9 positions match TRBD2. Unmatched junction bases numbered 4, after V lost 6 bases and J lost 6 bases. CDR3 length: 13 amino acids. The germline V gene has CDR1 LNHDA and CDR2 SQIVND (reference sequence). CDR3 nucleotides: TGTGCCAGTAGAGTAGCGGGAGCGGATACGCAGTATTTT. Protein product: CASRVAGADTQYF.

The chain recombines TRBV6-1 with TRBJ2-5; D is ambiguous. Trimming left V 3 bases short and J 5 bases short, with 10 bases between. The germline V gene encodes CDR1 MNHNS and CDR2 SASEGT. The CDR3 consists of 13 residues. CDR3 in DNA: TGTGCCAGCAGTGAGGGCCTGCAGGAGACCCAGTACTTC. Its protein product is CASSEGLQETQYF.

V is TRBV11-3 and J is TRBJ2-1; tentatively, D is TRBD2 (6 bases). Looked up from germline, CDR1 is SGHNT and CDR2 is YENEEA. The CDR3 has 16 residues. Trimming removed 0 bases from V and 4 bases from J, with 13 bases in between. CDR3 sequence reads: CASSLDGLASYNEQFF. The CDR3 bases are TGTGCCAGCAGCTTAGATGGGCTAGCGAGTTACAATGAGCAGTTCTTC.

The V and J genes are TRBV4-3 and TRBJ2-7; TRBD2 matches 12 bases. There are 18 residues in the CDR3. In germline, CDR1 is LGHNA, CDR2 YSLEER. With V trimmed by 0 bases and J by 0 bases, 6 bases remained unmatched. CDR3 nucleotides: TGCGCCAGCAGCCAAGATCAACTAGCGGGAGGTATCTCCTACGAGCAGTACTTC. Protein: CASSQDQLAGGISYEQYF.

The rearrangement uses TRBV9 and TRBJ2-3, with 11 bases fitting TRBD2. CDR1 and CDR2 from the germline V gene are SGDLS and YYNGEE. With V trimmed by 2 bases and J by 2 bases, 1 base remained unmatched. The CDR3 is 15 amino acids. The DNA for the CDR3 is TGTGCCAGCAGCGTGGGACTAGCGGACACAGATACGCAGTATTTT. Translation: CASSVGLADTDTQYF.

The chain joins TRBV27 to TRBJ2-7; D is perhaps TRBD1 (6 bases). Trimming took off 5 bases at V and 5 bases at J, with 22 bases between the two ends. Germline loops: CDR1 MNHEY, CDR2 SMNVEV (reference sequence). This CDR3 has 16 amino acids. CDR3 nucleotide sequence: TGTGCCAGCAGTAAACTACGCGGACAGACCCTAGACGAGCAGTACTTC. Translating it yields CASSKLRGQTLDEQYF.

Only one count was recorded for this clone. The rearrangement joins TRBV7-9 to TRBJ1-1; D not resolved. V shed 5 bases and J shed 4 bases, with 14 bases lying between them. The CDR3 spans 14 residues. Germline CDR1 and CDR2: SEHNR and FQNEAQ (reference sequence). CDR3 sequence: CASSRSGGPTEAFF. The CDR3, as DNA: TGTGCCAGCAGCCGAAGCGGCGGGCCCACTGAAGCTTTCTTT. Variable domain in full (rest from reference TRBV7-9 and TRBJ1-1): DTGVSQNPRHKITKRGQNVTFRCDPISEHNRLYWYRQTLGQGPEFLTYFQNEAQLEKSRLLSDRFSAERPKGSFSTLEIQRTEQGDSAMYLCASSRSGGPTEAFFGQGTRLTVV.

CDR3 nucleotides: TGTGCCAGCAGCTTCTTAGCGGGATACAATGAGCAGTTCTTC. Translated, it gives CASSFLAGYNEQFF. The chain recombines TRBV7-3 with TRBJ2-1, with 8 bases lining up with TRBD2. After removal of 3 bases from V and 4 bases from J, the junction contained 2 bases not matched to a gene. Germline V gene lookup returns CDR1 SGHTA and CDR2 FQGTGA. The CDR3 extends over 14 amino acids. Filled out from reference TRBV7-3 and TRBJ2-1, the complete variable domain reads GAGVSQTPSNKVTEKGKYVELRCDPISGHTALYWYRQSLGQGPEFLIYFQGTGAADDSGLPNDRFFAVRPEGSVSTLKIQRTERGDSAVYLCASSFLAGYNEQFFGPGTRLTVL.

The chain has TRBV9 and TRBJ1-2, with 8 positions matching TRBD1. CDR3 length equals 11 residues. The germline gives CDR1 SGDLS, CDR2 YYNGEE. J was trimmed by 12 bases and V by 3 bases; bases with no gene match: 4. DNA for the CDR3: TGTGCCAGCAGCGCAGGACAGGGAAACACCTTC. Translating gives CASSAGQGNTF.

The gene calls are TRBV29-1 and TRBJ2-5, with D perhaps TRBD2 (5 bases). V was clipped by 8 bases and J by 1 base, with 8 bases between them. The germline CDR1 and CDR2 sequences are SQVTM and ANQGSEA. The CDR3 loop spans 11 amino acids. CDR3 bases: TGCAGCACGGGAATCCAAGAGACCCAGTACTTC. This translates into CSTGIQETQYF.

This clone was recorded once. CDR3 loop: CASSLRLGETQYF. The CDR3 bases are TGTGCCAGCAGCTTAAGGCTAGGAGAGACCCAGTACTTC. The V and J genes are TRBV7-9 and TRBJ2-5; D is ambiguous. Trimming left V 2 bases short and J 4 bases short, with 8 bases between. Germline CDR1 SEHNR, CDR2 FQNEAQ (reference sequence). CDR3 length: 13 residues.

This chain connects TRBV19 to TRBJ1-2; no reliable D call. V was cut by 3 bases and J by 6 bases, with 11 bases left in between. From germline, CDR1 is LNHDA and CDR2 SQIVND (reference sequence). CDR3 size: 13 residues. The CDR3 protein is CASSIKQSHGYTF. The CDR3 DNA is TGTGCCAGTAGTATCAAACAGAGCCATGGCTACACCTTC.

The chain combines TRBV15 with TRBJ1-1, with D maybe TRBD1 (5 bases). The CDR3 contains 15 residues. Germline CDR1 is LNHNV and CDR2 is YYDKDF (reference sequence). Trimming took 0 bases from V and 1 from J, leaving 9 bases between them. CDR3: CATSRDNRRNTEAFF. The DNA of the CDR3 is TGTGCCACCAGCAGAGATAACAGGCGGAACACTGAAGCTTTCTTT.

This sequence joins TRBV7-9 and TRBJ1-2; 9 nucleotides line up with TRBD1. The CDR3 runs to 17 residues. With 5 bases clipped from V and 6 bases from J, the junction kept 16 bases outside the gene matches. Germline CDR1 reads SEHNR; CDR2 reads FQNEAQ (reference sequence). CDR3 loop: CASSALVGTGYSDGYTF. DNA of the CDR3: TGTGCCAGCAGCGCCCTGGTCGGGACAGGGTATTCAGATGGCTACACCTTC.

V is TRBV30 and J is TRBJ1-5; D remains unclear. Germline V gives CDR1 GTSNPN, CDR2 SVGIG (reference sequence). The V end was cut by 4 bases, the J end by 1 base, with 14 bases between. CDR3 length: 15 residues. The CDR3 DNA is TGTGCCTGGAAACACGAGGGTTTCAGCAATCAGCCCCAGCATTTT. Translating it yields CAWKHEGFSNQPQHF.

The chain has TRBV30 and TRBJ1-2, with D possibly matching TRBD1 (5 bases). Germline V CDR1 and CDR2: GTSNPN, SVGIG (reference sequence). There are 14 residues in the CDR3. The ends were cut back, 0 bases at V and 4 bases at J, with 12 bases in the middle. The CDR3 region has the DNA TGTGCCTGGAGTGTCCCCTCAGGGCCCTATGGCTACACCTTC. It specifies CAWSVPSGPYGYTF.

The gene calls are TRBV5-1 and TRBJ2-1; TRBD1 is a possible D gene (5 bases). V was pared by 4 bases and J by 3 bases, with 14 bases between. The CDR3 sequence is 15 residues long. Germline-derived CDR1 and CDR2 are SGHRS and YFSETQ. The CDR3 DNA reads as TGCGCCAGCAGCGATCAGACAGATTTCTACAATGAGCAGTTCTTC. Translation: CASSDQTDFYNEQFF.

This sequence joins TRBV6-5 and TRBJ2-7; 7 nucleotides line up with TRBD2. The CDR3 contains 15 residues. The germline V gene encodes CDR1 MNHEY and CDR2 SVGAGI. The J segment lost 2 bases and the V segment lost 8 bases, leaving 12 bases of the junction unmatched. CDR3 amino acids: CASRASGRLTYEQYF. CDR3 DNA: TGTGCCAGCCGTGCTAGCGGAAGACTTACCTACGAGCAGTACTTC.

This rearrangement joins TRBV5-6 to TRBJ2-2; 7 nucleotides line up with TRBD1. Trimming cost V 0 bases and J 8 bases; bases outside gene matches: 7. This CDR3 spans 15 amino acids. CDR1 is SGHDT and CDR2 is YYEEEE in the germline V gene. The CDR3 here is CASSLETRGLGELFF. DNA for the CDR3: TGTGCCAGCAGCTTGGAGACCAGGGGGTTGGGGGAGCTGTTTTTT.

This chain uses TRBV7-3 with TRBJ2-7, with 9 bases identical to TRBD1. J gave up 4 bases and V 3 bases, and 1 base lay outside the gene matches. This CDR3 has 13 residues. From germline, CDR1 is SGHTA and CDR2 FQGTGA. This CDR3 is CASSFGQGYEQYF. The CDR3 nucleotides read TGTGCCAGCAGCTTCGGACAGGGGTACGAGCAGTACTTC.

The chain joins TRBV7-9 to TRBJ1-5; a possible D gene is TRBD1 (6 bases). CDR1 and CDR2 from the germline V gene are SEHNR and FQNEAQ (reference sequence). Trimming stripped 3 bases from V and 0 bases from J, with 9 bases between. CDR3 length equals 15 residues. The CDR3 bases are TGTGCCAGCAGCTTGACAGGCTCTAGCAATCAGCCCCAGCATTTT. Its protein product is CASSLTGSSNQPQHF.

J is TRBJ2-7 and V is TRBV5-1; D perhaps matches TRBD2 (5 bases). The V end was cut by 0 bases, the J end by 3 bases, with 13 bases between. CDR3 length: 15 amino acids. Germline V gene lookup returns CDR1 SGHRS and CDR2 YFSETQ. The CDR3 bases are TGCGCCAGCAGCTTGGGTCTGGACTGGAACTACGAGCAGTACTTC. It is translated as CASSLGLDWNYEQYF. The variable domain in full, with the rest retrieved from reference TRBV5-1 and TRBJ2-7, is KAGVTQTPRYLIKTRGQQVTLSCSPISGHRSVSWYQQTPGQGLQFLFEYFSETQRNKGNFPGRFSGRQFSNSRSEMNVSTLELGDSALYLCASSLGLDWNYEQYFGPGTRLTVT.

There are a few counts of this clone. This sequence joins TRBV7-9 and TRBJ2-7; TRBD2 aligns across 9 bases. The germline CDR1 and CDR2 sequences are SEHNR and FQNEAQ (reference sequence). The CDR3 is 13 amino acids. V shed 6 bases and J 5 bases; nucleotides not matched to a gene: 5. CDR3 in amino acids: CASRVAGAHEQYF. The CDR3 region has the DNA TGTGCCAGCAGAGTAGCGGGAGCCCACGAGCAGTACTTC.